One and the same sample provided the 2 T cell receptor beta chains below, sequenced in a study of T cells in Graves' hyperthyroidism and ophthalmopathy. Amplification of TCR beta CDR3 regions used RNA as the template. Using the HTBI primer set, a first-round RT-PCR was run on the TCR CDR3. TCRdb analysed the multiplex PCR reads with MiXCR anew, one entry per CDR3 protein. Of a few hundred thousand distinct CDR3 sequences in the sample, about 15% were seen once. The sequenced sample was blood. The receptors shown here come from a woman aged 18-29 years with Graves' hyperthyroidism.

The rearrangement uses TRBV2 and TRBJ1-3; 10 positions match TRBD1. Unmatched junction bases numbered 0, after V lost 3 bases and J lost 4 bases. Germline V gene data show CDR1 as SNHLY and CDR2 as FYNNEI. The CDR3 consists of 14 residues. Written as DNA, the CDR3 is TGTGCCAGCAGTGAGGGACAGGGGGGAAACACCATATATTTT. This gives the protein CASSEGQGGNTIYF.

This clonotype was found many times. The chain joins TRBV18 to TRBJ2-3, with 8 nucleotides matching TRBD2. Trimming at V came to 1 base and at J to 0 bases, leaving 0 bases not matched to a gene. CDR3 size: 15 residues. Germline loops: CDR1 KGHSH, CDR2 LQKENI. This CDR3 is CASSPQRGSTDTQYF. In DNA, the CDR3 is TGTGCCAGCTCACCACAGCGGGGGAGCACAGATACGCAGTATTTT.